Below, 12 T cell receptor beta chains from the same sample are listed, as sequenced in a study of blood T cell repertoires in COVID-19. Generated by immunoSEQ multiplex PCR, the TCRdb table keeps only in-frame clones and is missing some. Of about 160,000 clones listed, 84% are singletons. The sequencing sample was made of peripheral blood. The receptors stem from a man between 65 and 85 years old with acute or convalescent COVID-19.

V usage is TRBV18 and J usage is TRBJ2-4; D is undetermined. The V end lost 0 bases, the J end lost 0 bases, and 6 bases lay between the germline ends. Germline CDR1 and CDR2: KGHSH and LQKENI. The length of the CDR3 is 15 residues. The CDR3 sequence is CASSPPVVAKNIQYF. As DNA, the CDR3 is TGTGCCAGCTCACCACCAGTAGTAGCCAAAAACATTCAGTACTTC.

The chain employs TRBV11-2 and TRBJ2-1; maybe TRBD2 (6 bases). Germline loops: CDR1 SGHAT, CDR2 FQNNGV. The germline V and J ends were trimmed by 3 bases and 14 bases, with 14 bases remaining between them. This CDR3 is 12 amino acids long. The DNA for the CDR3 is TGTGCCAGCAGCTTCAACGGAGGGCCCGAGTTCTTC. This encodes CASSFNGGPEFF. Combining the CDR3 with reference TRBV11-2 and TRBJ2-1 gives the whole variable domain EAGVAQSPRYKIIEKRQSVAFWCNPISGHATLYWYQQILGQGPKLLIQFQNNGVVDDSQLPKDRFSAERLKGVDSTLKIQPAKLEDSAVYLCASSFNGGPEFFGPGTRLTVL.

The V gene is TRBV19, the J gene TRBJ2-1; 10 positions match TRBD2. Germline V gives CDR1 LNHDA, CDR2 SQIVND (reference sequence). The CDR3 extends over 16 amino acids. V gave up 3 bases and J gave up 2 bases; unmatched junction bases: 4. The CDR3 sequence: CASSISSGSTYNEQFF. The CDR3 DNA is TGTGCCAGTAGTATCTCTAGCGGGAGCACCTACAATGAGCAGTTCTTC.

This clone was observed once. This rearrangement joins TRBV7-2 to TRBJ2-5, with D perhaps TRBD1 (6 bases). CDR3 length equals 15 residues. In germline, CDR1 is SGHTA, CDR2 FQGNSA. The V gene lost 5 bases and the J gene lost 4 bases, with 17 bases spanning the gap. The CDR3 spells CASSQGYVGRETQYF. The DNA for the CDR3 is TGTGCCAGCAGCCAGGGGTATGTAGGGCGAGAGACCCAGTACTTC.

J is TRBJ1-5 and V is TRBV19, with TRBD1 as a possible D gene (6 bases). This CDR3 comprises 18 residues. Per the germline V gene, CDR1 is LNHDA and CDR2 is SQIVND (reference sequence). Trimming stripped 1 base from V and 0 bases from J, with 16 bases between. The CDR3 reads CASSIGQGLPLSNQPQHF. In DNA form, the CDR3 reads TGTGCCAGTAGTATAGGGCAGGGGTTACCACTTAGCAATCAGCCCCAGCATTTT.

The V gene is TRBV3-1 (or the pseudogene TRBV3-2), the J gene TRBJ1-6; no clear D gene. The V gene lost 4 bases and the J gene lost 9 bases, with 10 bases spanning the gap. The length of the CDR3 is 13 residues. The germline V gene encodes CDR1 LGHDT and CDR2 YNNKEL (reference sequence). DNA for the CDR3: TGTGCCAGCAGCCCCGGTGCAATTTCACCCCTCCACTTT. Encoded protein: CASSPGAISPLHF.

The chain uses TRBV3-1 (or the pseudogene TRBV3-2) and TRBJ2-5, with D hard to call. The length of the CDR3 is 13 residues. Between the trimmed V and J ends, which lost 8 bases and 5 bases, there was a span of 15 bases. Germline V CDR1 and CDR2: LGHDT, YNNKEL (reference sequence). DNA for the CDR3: TGTGCCAGCTCACTGCCAACGGTGGAGACCCAGTACTTC. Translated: CASSLPTVETQYF.

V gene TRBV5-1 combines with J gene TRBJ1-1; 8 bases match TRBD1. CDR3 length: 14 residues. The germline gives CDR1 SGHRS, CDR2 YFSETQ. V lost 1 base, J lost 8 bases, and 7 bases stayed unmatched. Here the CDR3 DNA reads TGCGCCAGCAGCTTGTCACAGGGGGGCGTCGAAGCTTTCTTT. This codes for CASSLSQGGVEAFF.

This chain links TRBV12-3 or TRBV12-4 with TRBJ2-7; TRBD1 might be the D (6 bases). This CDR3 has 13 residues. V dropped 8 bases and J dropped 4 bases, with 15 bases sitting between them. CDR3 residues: CASSSGQIYEQYF. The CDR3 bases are TGTGCCAGCTCGAGCGGACAGATTTACGAGCAGTACTTC.

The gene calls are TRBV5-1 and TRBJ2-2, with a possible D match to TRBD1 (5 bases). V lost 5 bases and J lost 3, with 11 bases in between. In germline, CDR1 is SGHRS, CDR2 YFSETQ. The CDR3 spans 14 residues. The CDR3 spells CASRAPGYTGELFF. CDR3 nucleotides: TGCGCCAGCAGGGCGCCAGGGTACACCGGGGAGCTGTTTTTT.

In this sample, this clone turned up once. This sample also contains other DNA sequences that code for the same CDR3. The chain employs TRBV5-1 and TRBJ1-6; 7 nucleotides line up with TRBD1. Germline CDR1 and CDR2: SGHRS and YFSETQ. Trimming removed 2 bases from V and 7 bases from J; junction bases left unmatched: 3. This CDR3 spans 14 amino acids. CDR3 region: CASSLTGENSPLHF. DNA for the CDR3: TGCGCCAGCAGCTTAACAGGGGAAAATTCACCCCTCCACTTT.

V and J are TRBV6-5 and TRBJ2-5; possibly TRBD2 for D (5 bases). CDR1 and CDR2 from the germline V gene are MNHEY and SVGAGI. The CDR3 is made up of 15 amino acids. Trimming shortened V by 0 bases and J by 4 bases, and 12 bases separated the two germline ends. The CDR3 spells CASSYSRGIGETQYF. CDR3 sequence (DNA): TGTGCCAGCAGTTACTCGAGAGGGATTGGAGAGACCCAGTACTTC.